This TCR beta chain originates from a study of cytomegalovirus exposure and HLA in healthy donors. Background on the study: In terms of ancestry, the Caucasian-associated cluster contained around four fifths of the approximately 400 genotyped donors.

Notes on the study in general: Analysis was performed later, and it showed HLA-associated TCR beta chains to be more clonally expanded than equally common others. The likely explanation for a cluster of highly shared sequence variants was sequencing artifact. Indistinguishable V segments such as TRBV6-2 and TRBV6-3 were excluded.

The CDR3 is 16 residues long. V gave up 4 bases and J gave up 4 bases, with 18 bases separating them. CDR1 and CDR2 (germline): LGHNA, YSLEER. A word on this clone: Its antigen is not identified.

Primers: 60 Vbeta forward and 13 Jbeta reverse. TCRdb's copy holds only in-frame clones and misses some; the assay was immunoSEQ multiplex PCR. The sample comprises approximately 110,000 clones, around 80% of which are singletons, and 3.1% rests with the top ten. Sequencing was performed on PBMCs. V usage is TRBV4-3 and J usage is TRBJ2-3; D is perhaps TRBD2 (5 bases). This clonotype was obtained from a woman aged 40-49 years in good health and CMV-seronegative. The CDR3 reads CASSRGRRRSPDTQYF. The CDR3 bases are TGCGCCAGCAGCCGAGGGAGACGTCGCAGCCCAGATACGCAGTATTTT.